This TCR beta chain was sequenced in a study of T cells after yellow fever vaccination. The CDR3 has 17 residues. The germline gives CDR1 SGHRS, CDR2 YFSETQ. V shed 0 bases and J 4 bases; nucleotides not matched to a gene: 9. Study-wide results and caveats: Weaker overall was a secondary response that nonetheless peaked faster, on day 5 versus 15.

5'RACE template switching generated TCR cDNA, adding a universal primer site and UMIs. TCRdb itself ran the 5' RACE reads through MiXCR, one entry per CDR3 protein. The profile shows 500,000 to 650,000 distinct CDR3 sequences, around a sixth of them singletons. This clonotype was seen a handful of times. Its specificity is unknown. The sample consisted of PBMCs, taken 5 to 6 days after the first yellow fever vaccination. The rearrangement links TRBV5-1 to TRBJ2-1; 8 positions agree with TRBD1. The source of this sequence is a man aged 18 to 30 who received the YFV17D yellow fever vaccine. The CDR3 is CASSLVGRDRRYNEQFF. CDR3 nucleotide sequence: TGCGCCAGCAGCTTGGTGGGAAGGGACAGGAGATACAATGAGCAGTTCTTC.